This TCR beta chain comes out of a study of CD4 and CD8 cells across lung adenocarcinoma regions (dated by TCRdb to the late 2010s). For the study in its entirety: To look at intratumor heterogeneity in the T cell receptor repertoire, the study compared tumor centers against tumor margins.

Preparation of the library involved PCR. Sequencer: HiSeq X Ten. In TCRdb, the public reads were trimmed at Q25 with fastp and aligned with MiXCR, with productive beta chains retained. CDR3 protein sequences are deduplicated, and each keeps its most common genes and DNA. Here the sample has about 7,500 distinct CDR3 sequences; around 53% occur a single time. Clones ranked in the top ten supply 95% to 97% of the sample. The donors were patients who had localized lung adenocarcinoma, which is a subtype of non-small cell lung cancer. The centers of localized lung adenocarcinomas were where the samples came from. For TCR repertoire analysis, CD8+ T cells from tumor tissue were profiled apart from CD4+ T cells. CDR1 MNHEY and CDR2 SVGAGI were looked up in the germline V gene. The cysteine opens and the phenylalanine closes a CDR3 of 16 amino acids. The CDR3 DNA has 48 bases and is translated from base 1. V ends up 2 bases short and J 10 bases short, with an unmatched junction base count of 9.

This clonotype was seen more than once but under ten times. Its antigen is still unknown. No qualities accompany the bases; no much larger clone lies one base away. In this chain, TRBV6-5 is recombined with TRBJ2-2; 11 bases in between match TRBD2. The sequence was obtained from a male donor with lung adenocarcinoma. The CD4 and CD8 labels of this study may be unreliable. The sample was CD8+ T cells from the center of a lung tumor. Reading the label with the study, this specimen's cell subset or site is: tumor center region. The nucleotide sequence is given as TGTGCCAGCAGTTACAGGACTAGCGGGCGGAGTCTGGAGCTGTTTTTT. Its protein reads: CASSYRTSGRSLELFF.